Listed here is a single TCR beta chain. No antigen is known for it. A junction boundary mismatches the germline segment, possibly from a read error. The CDR3 runs to 15 residues. Germline V CDR1 and CDR2: MNHEY, SVGEGT. The data originate from a study of lung T cells in sarcoidosis with Löfgren's syndrome. Findings of the study overall: TRAV12-1 and TRBV2 were reportedly most expanded in Löfgren's patients. Shared TRAV12-1 and TRBV2 CDR3 motifs were reported across several patients.

TCRdb analysed the reads with MiXCR anew, one entry per CDR3 protein. The table has 60,000 to 70,000 distinct CDR3 sequences, 21% seen once; the top ten hold less than 2.5%. The sample was CD4+ T cells from PBMCs. The chain carries TRBV6-2 or TRBV6-3 and TRBJ2-3; possible D gene TRBD1, 6 bases. This clonotype was sampled from a human donor with sarcoidosis (Löfgren's syndrome or another form), or a control subject (not recorded which). The CDR3 loop reads CACSYSRGSTDTQYF. The CDR3 DNA sequence: TGTGCCTGCAGTTACTCGAGGGGGAGTACAGATACGCAGTATTTT.